Shown below are 10 T cell receptor beta chains from a single sample sequenced in a study of spatial heterogeneity in lung cancer. TCRdb re-derived calls from the 5' RACE reads in MiXCR, one entry per CDR3 protein. Of over 15,000 distinct CDR3 sequences listed, approximately 6.8% are singletons. Findings and limits, study-wide: Expanded intratumoral alpha and beta TCR counts tracked tumor mutation counts.

The antigens these receptors bind are not known. Time point indicated: sample taken at primary tumor resection. Here the sequenced sample was lung tumor tissue, taken at surgery. These receptors all stem from a female donor with early-stage non-small cell lung cancer.

This clonotype is classed as medium-sized. A library prepared for alpha chains yielded this beta chain as an off-target read; its size is of little meaning. This chain joins TRBV3-1 and TRBJ1-6; a weak D match, TRBD1 (5 bases). The CDR3 is 15 amino acids. The germline V gene encodes CDR1 LGHDT and CDR2 YNNKEL (reference sequence). Trimming took off 1 base at V and 7 bases at J, with 11 bases between the two ends. CDR3 sequence: CASSQVGGGNSPLHF. The CDR3 nucleotides read TGTGCCAGCAGCCAAGTGGGGGGAGGCAATTCACCCCTCCACTTT.

This clonotype showed up many times. Within a library made for alpha chains, this beta chain is off target, and its count is uninformative. The chain links TRBV6-5 to TRBJ1-3; D uncertain. V dropped 2 bases and J dropped 2 bases, with 22 bases sitting between them. The CDR3 has 19 amino acids. Germline loops: CDR1 MNHEY, CDR2 SVGAGI. The CDR3 region is CASSYTPGTPGSPGNTIYF. CDR3 sequence (DNA): TGTGCCAGCAGTTACACTCCGGGCACCCCCGGGAGTCCTGGAAACACCATATATTTT.

In this sample, this clonotype turned up many times. Little can be read into the size of this beta chain, an off-target read in a library designed for alpha chains. The DNA of the CDR3 is TGCAGTGCCCTAGGGTTCGCGAACACCGGGGAGCTGTTTTTT. It encodes CSALGFANTGELFF. The chain recombines TRBV20-1 with TRBJ2-2; D unclear. The CDR3 has 14 residues. Germline V CDR1 and CDR2: DFQATT, SNEGSKA (reference sequence). V was cut by 6 bases and J by 0 bases, with 11 bases left in between.

This clonotype has at least ten counts. Being off target in a library aimed at alpha chains, this beta chain has a size of little meaning. The rearrangement joins TRBV2 to TRBJ1-6; no definite D call. This CDR3 has 13 residues. Per the germline V gene, CDR1 is SNHLY and CDR2 is FYNNEI. The germline V and J ends were trimmed by 4 bases and 7 bases, with 8 bases remaining between them. The CDR3 region has the DNA TGTGCCAGCAGTGTCTCGGAGAATTCACCCCTCCACTTT. Encoded protein: CASSVSENSPLHF.

This clonotype has ten or more counts. The size of this beta chain means little, since it is a stray read in a library made for alpha chains. CDR3 loop: CASRRGIQETQYF. CDR3 nucleotides: TGTGCCAGCAGGAGGGGAATACAAGAGACCCAGTACTTC. The rearrangement links TRBV2 to TRBJ2-5, with D perhaps given as TRBD1 or TRBD2 (5 bases each). Deletions cut 6 bases from V and 2 bases from J, with 10 bases between. The length of the CDR3 is 13 residues. CDR1 is SNHLY and CDR2 is FYNNEI in the germline V gene.

Remarks on this clonotype: This beta chain is off target for a library built for alpha chains, so its abundance means little. This rearrangement joins TRBV20-1 to TRBJ2-1; TRBD2 matches 8 bases. Trimming at V came to 5 bases and at J to 8 bases, leaving 11 bases not matched to a gene. This CDR3 is built from 14 residues. Germline V CDR1 and CDR2: DFQATT, SNEGSKA (reference sequence). CDR3 coding DNA: TGCAGTGCTCACGTATCGGGGACTAGGGATGAGCAGTTCTTC. Its translation: CSAHVSGTRDEQFF.

This clonotype has at least ten counts. This beta chain slipped into a library made for alpha chains as a stray read, so its size is not meaningful. V and J are TRBV20-1 and TRBJ2-2; D is perhaps TRBD2 (6 bases). From germline, CDR1 is DFQATT and CDR2 SNEGSKA (reference sequence). Trimming left V 6 bases short and J 0 bases short, with 14 bases between. This CDR3 region has 15 residues. CDR3 sequence: CSAVGLVSNTGELFF. CDR3 nucleotides: TGCAGTGCGGTGGGACTCGTCTCGAACACCGGGGAGCTGTTTTTT.

This clonotype was counted at least ten times. Because this beta chain is a stray read in a library intended to capture alpha chains, its abundance should not be given much weight. The chain joins TRBV27 to TRBJ1-1; D unresolved. CDR1 and CDR2 from the germline V gene are MNHEY and SMNVEV (reference sequence). Trimming removed 5 bases from V and 6 bases from J, with 16 bases in between. This CDR3 is built from 14 residues. The CDR3 sequence: CASSPSWVSAEAFF. The CDR3 bases are TGTGCCAGCAGTCCGTCGTGGGTTAGCGCTGAAGCTTTCTTT.

A note on this clonotype: This beta chain came through as a stray read in a library set up for alpha chains, and its size says little. The chain uses TRBV27 and TRBJ1-3; a possible D gene is TRBD1 (5 bases). Trimming removed 2 bases from V and 2 bases from J, with 10 bases in between. CDR1 and CDR2 (germline): MNHEY, SMNVEV (reference sequence). This CDR3 spans 15 amino acids. CDR3 protein: CASSLLGTAGNTIYF. DNA of the CDR3: TGTGCCAGCAGTTTACTCGGGACGGCTGGAAACACCATATATTTT.

Turning to this clonotype: Within a library made for alpha chains, this beta chain is off target, and its count is uninformative. V gene TRBV18 combines with J gene TRBJ2-5; 7 positions agree with TRBD1. The CDR3 is 15 amino acids. CDR1 is KGHSH and CDR2 is LQKENI in the germline V gene. V shed 2 bases, J shed 4 bases, and the junction held 7 bases outside the gene matches. CDR3 amino acids: CASSPSRGSAETQYF. CDR3 nucleotide sequence: TGTGCCAGCTCACCAAGCAGGGGGTCGGCAGAGACCCAGTACTTC. The variable domain in full, with the rest retrieved from reference TRBV18 and TRBJ2-5, is NAGVMQNPRHLVRRRGQEARLRCSPMKGHSHVYWYRQLPEEGLKFMVYLQKENIIDESGMPKERFSAEFPKEGPSILRIQQVVRGDSAAYFCASSPSRGSAETQYFGPGTRLLVL.